This TCR beta chain was captured in a study of blood T cells in healthy people across ages. In the study overall: Researchers report that template switching captured about one barcoded beta molecule per two T cells.

With regard to this clonotype: The antigen is undetermined.

This CDR3 is 14 amino acids long. V lost 7 bases to trimming and J lost 2 bases, with 12 bases between them. Findings of the study overall: Bulk PBMC profiling left naive and antigen-experienced comparisons inconclusive. As naive T cell percentage varied, TCR beta diversity correlated strongly with it.

Together with a sample-barcoded 5' primer, a J-beta primer mix was included in a second PCR lasting about 7 to 11 cycles. Via MiXCR, TCRdb re-called the 5' RACE reads, giving one row per CDR3 protein. The data show some 1.4 million distinct CDR3 sequences, with roughly 45% seen just once and 7% to 9% held by the top ten. The clonotype was recovered from a woman under 30 in good health. V gene TRBV12-3 or TRBV12-4 combines with J gene TRBJ2-1; D remains unclear. The sequencing sample was made of blood. The CDR3: CASIQGGTYNEQFF. The CDR3 DNA reads TGTGCCAGCATCCAAGGCGGCACCTACAATGAGCAGTTCTTC.